This TCR beta chain emerged from a study of cytomegalovirus exposure and HLA in healthy donors. Findings and limits, study-wide: Fewer N-insertions than the roughly 670-donor mean were reportedly shown by an Asian-associated ancestry cluster in a later analysis. What a later analysis showed was that several of the most significant clusters appeared linked to common viral pathogens. In an earlier analysis, productive rearrangement rates for most beta V segments clustered near 87% or 30%.

On this clone: The antigen is unknown.

The CDR3 consists of 17 residues. The germline V gene encodes CDR1 MDHEN and CDR2 SYDVKM. Trimming at V came to 2 bases and at J to 2 bases, leaving 7 bases not matched to a gene. Both 60 Vbeta primers and 13 Jbeta primers went into the PCR. Assay: immunoSEQ multiplex PCR; the TCRdb copy retains only in-frame clones and omits some. This listing includes fewer than 250,000 clones. The specimen was PBMCs. The chain employs TRBV28 and TRBJ2-5; 11 nucleotides match TRBD2. This receptor was taken from a woman aged 25 to 39 in good health and CMV-seropositive. The CDR3 DNA reads TGTGCCAGCAGTTTAACTAGCGGGGGCTTATTGCAAGAGACCCAGTACTTC. Protein sequence: CASSLTSGGLLQETQYF.